A selection of T cell receptor beta chains follows, all from one sample in a study of T cell responses to AZD1222 COVID-19 vaccine. Sequencing used immunoSEQ multiplex PCR; TCRdb keeps in-frame clones, though not all of them. This repertoire includes about 140,000 clones. The sequenced material came from peripheral blood. Source of these receptors: an adult in good health. The CDR3 runs from the conserved cysteine through the conserved F or W. A D gene is named only where the DNA matches it firmly.

V gene,J gene,D gene,CDR3 protein,CDR3 DNA
TRBV18,TRBJ1-2,TRBD1,CASSREPGTGINYGYTF,TGTGCCAGCTCGCGCGAACCCGGGACAGGGATCAACTATGGCTACACCTTC
TRBV9,TRBJ2-7,TRBD2,CASSASTSGGRSYEQYF,TGTGCCAGCAGCGCGTCGACTAGCGGGGGAAGATCCTACGAGCAGTACTTC
TRBV30,TRBJ1-1,-,CAWSHWGGRVTEAFF,TGTGCCTGGAGTCACTGGGGGGGGCGGGTTACTGAAGCTTTCTTT
TRBV15,TRBJ2-1,-,CATSRRTRDEQFF,TGTGCCACCAGCAGACGGACCCGCGATGAGCAGTTCTTC
TRBV6-5,TRBJ2-7,-,CASSYSWTDSYEQYF,TGTGCCAGCAGTTACAGCTGGACGGATTCCTACGAGCAGTACTTC
TRBV5-1,TRBJ2-7,TRBD2,CASRVFSGGSYEQYF,TGCGCCAGCAGGGTGTTTAGCGGGGGCTCCTACGAGCAGTACTTC
TRBV6-2/TRBV6-3,TRBJ2-1,-,CASSYGLAPYNEQFF,TGTGCCAGCAGTTACGGGCTAGCGCCTTACAATGAGCAGTTCTTC
TRBV19,TRBJ1-2,-,CASSILGDYGYTF,TGTGCCAGTAGTATACTGGGGGACTATGGCTACACCTTC
TRBV6-1,TRBJ2-5,-,CASSEAQETQYF,TGTGCCAGCAGTGAAGCGCAGGAGACCCAGTACTTC
TRBV6-2/TRBV6-3,TRBJ1-2,-,CASSYIGGAVTNYGYTF,TGTGCCAGCAGTTACATCGGCGGGGCAGTGACTAACTATGGCTACACCTTC
TRBV5-1,TRBJ1-4,TRBD1,CASSGTGDDNEKLFF,TGCGCCAGCAGCGGGACAGGGGATGATAATGAAAAACTGTTTTTT
TRBV18,TRBJ1-1,-,CASSPGVGSLNTEAFF,TGTGCCAGCTCACCGGGAGTAGGTAGCCTGAACACTGAAGCTTTCTTT
TRBV12-3/TRBV12-4,TRBJ2-7,-,CASSLRDTYEQYF,TGTGCCAGCAGTTTAAGGGACACCTACGAGCAGTACTTC
TRBV5-4,TRBJ2-1,TRBD2,CASSLMTSGGDEQFF,TGTGCCAGCAGCTTAATGACTAGCGGCGGCGATGAGCAGTTCTTC
TRBV7-9,TRBJ2-3,-,CASSFKGSTDTQYF,TGTGCCAGCAGCTTTAAGGGGAGCACAGATACGCAGTATTTT
TRBV11-3,TRBJ1-1,-,CASSSPLGVDTEAFF,TGTGCCAGCAGCTCTCCCCTCGGGGTGGACACTGAAGCTTTCTTT
TRBV7-7,TRBJ1-4,TRBD1,CASMPGQGLPGEKLFF,TGTGCCAGCATGCCGGGACAGGGGTTACCTGGCGAAAAACTGTTTTTT
TRBV11-2,TRBJ1-6,-,CASSPGTPGLNSPLHF,TGTGCCAGCAGCCCTGGGACGCCAGGGCTTAATTCACCCCTCCACTTT
TRBV4-2,TRBJ2-3,TRBD2,CASSQDSLAGVRDTQYF,TGTGCCAGCAGCCAAGATTCCCTAGCGGGGGTTAGAGATACGCAGTATTTT
TRBV2,TRBJ2-7,-,CASSKGSYEQYF,TGTGCCAGCAGTAAGGGTTCCTACGAGCAGTACTTC
TRBV5-1,TRBJ1-1,-,CASSHGREGIAEAFF,TGCGCCAGCAGCCACGGGAGAGAGGGCATCGCTGAAGCTTTCTTT
TRBV6-1,TRBJ2-7,-,CASSEAPPGFYEQYF,TGTGCCAGCAGTGAAGCGCCACCAGGCTTCTACGAGCAGTACTTC
TRBV19,TRBJ2-3,-,CASPKRVGVDTQYF,TGTGCCAGTCCAAAGCGAGTGGGGGTAGATACGCAGTATTTT
TRBV3-1/TRBV3-2,TRBJ1-5,-,CASSQGPGWDQPQHF,TGTGCCAGCAGCCAAGGTCCGGGTTGGGATCAGCCCCAGCATTTT
TRBV6-5,TRBJ2-2,-,CASRSWDTGELFF,TGTGCCAGCAGGAGTTGGGACACCGGGGAGCTGTTTTTT
TRBV28,TRBJ2-1,TRBD2,CASREDWSSGGRTYNEQFF,TGTGCCAGCAGAGAGGACTGGTCTAGCGGGGGGCGGACCTACAATGAGCAGTTCTTC
TRBV5-1,TRBJ1-2,TRBD1,CASSLGDRALNGYTF,TGCGCCAGCAGCTTGGGGGACAGGGCCCTAAATGGCTACACCTTC
TRBV4-2,TRBJ1-5,-,CASSQVVGRHSFVNQPQHF,TGTGCCAGCAGCCAGGTAGTAGGGAGACACAGCTTCGTCAATCAGCCCCAGCATTTT
TRBV6-5,TRBJ1-2,TRBD1,CASSYSEGTVYGYTF,TGTGCCAGCAGTTACTCGGAAGGGACAGTCTATGGCTACACCTTC
TRBV3-1/TRBV3-2,TRBJ1-2,TRBD1,CASRDRGSNYGYTF,TGTGCCAGCCGGGACAGGGGGTCCAACTATGGCTACACCTTC
TRBV6-5,TRBJ1-1,TRBD1,CASSRNRGLTEAFF,TGTGCCAGCAGTCGCAACAGGGGGCTCACTGAAGCTTTCTTT
TRBV3-1/TRBV3-2,TRBJ2-7,-,CASSQSQGDEQYF,TGTGCCAGCAGCCAAAGCCAGGGAGACGAGCAGTACTTC
TRBV4-3,TRBJ2-4,TRBD2,CASSQDTTSGGALAKNIQYF,TGCGCCAGCAGCCAAGATACAACTAGCGGGGGGGCTCTAGCCAAAAACATTCAGTACTTC
TRBV2,TRBJ2-2,-,CAGRGQSTTGELFF,TGTGCCGGACGCGGACAGTCGACCACCGGGGAGCTGTTTTTT
TRBV27,TRBJ1-1,-,CASRPGPNTEAFF,TGTGCCAGCAGACCGGGACCCAACACTGAAGCTTTCTTT
TRBV2,TRBJ1-2,TRBD1,CASTSDRTNYGYTF,TGTGCCAGCACTTCGGACAGGACTAACTATGGCTACACCTTC
TRBV11-2,TRBJ1-1,-,CASSLAGRRTEAFF,TGTGCCAGCAGCTTAGCAGGGCGGAGGACTGAAGCTTTCTTT
TRBV3-1/TRBV3-2,TRBJ1-2,-,CASSQLGGYGYTF,TGTGCCAGCAGCCAGCTAGGGGGCTATGGCTACACCTTC
TRBV5-4,TRBJ1-1,-,CASSSGQTQSTEAFF,TGTGCCAGCAGCTCAGGACAGACCCAGAGCACTGAAGCTTTCTTT
TRBV16,TRBJ2-5,TRBD2,CASSRGTTQETQYF,TGTGCCAGCAGCCGCGGGACTACCCAAGAGACCCAGTACTTC
TRBV30,TRBJ1-3,-,CGGTVSGNTIYF,TGTGGGGGGACCGTCTCTGGAAACACCATATATTTT
TRBV6-5,TRBJ2-6,-,CASSLRSPGANVLTF,TGTGCCAGCAGTCTCCGGTCCCCTGGGGCCAACGTCCTGACTTTC
TRBV18,TRBJ1-1,-,CASSPLQDTEAFF,TGTGCCAGCTCACCCCTACAAGACACTGAAGCTTTCTTT
TRBV7-8,TRBJ1-5,-,CASSLGGPFGNQPQHF,TGTGCCAGCAGCTTGGGCGGCCCCTTTGGCAATCAGCCCCAGCATTTT
TRBV5-1,TRBJ1-1,TRBD1,CASSPGQGPTEAFF,TGCGCCAGCAGCCCGGGACAGGGACCCACTGAAGCTTTCTTT
TRBV6-1,TRBJ2-3,TRBD2,CASSERGLAGGYTDTQYF,TGTGCCAGCAGTGAACGGGGACTAGCGGGGGGATACACAGATACGCAGTATTTT
TRBV11-3,TRBJ2-7,TRBD2,CASSATSGGMSEQYF,TGTGCCAGCAGCGCGACTAGCGGGGGGATGTCCGAGCAGTACTTC
TRBV7-2,TRBJ2-7,-,CASSLAGGSYEQYF,TGTGCCAGCAGCTTAGCGGGGGGCTCCTACGAGCAGTACTTC
TRBV7-2,TRBJ1-2,-,CASSQNGGAPYYGYTF,TGTGCCAGCAGCCAGAACGGGGGGGCCCCGTACTATGGCTACACCTTC
TRBV3-1/TRBV3-2,TRBJ2-7,-,CASTLTGFSSEQYF,TGTGCCAGCACTCTGACAGGTTTTTCCTCCGAGCAGTACTTC
TRBV27,TRBJ2-3,TRBD2,CASTSGLAQRGGTDTQYF,TGTGCCAGCACCTCGGGACTAGCCCAGAGAGGTGGCACAGATACGCAGTATTTT
TRBV11-2,TRBJ1-2,-,CASSSEGYGYTF,TGTGCCAGCAGCTCGGAGGGCTATGGCTACACCTTC
TRBV29-1,TRBJ1-5,TRBD1,CSAIIGGPNQPQHF,TGCAGCGCCATTATAGGGGGCCCTAATCAGCCCCAGCATTTT
TRBV4-3,TRBJ2-3,-,CASSQEYTHTQYF,TGCGCCAGCAGCCAAGAATACACCCATACGCAGTATTTT